Following are 10 T cell receptor beta chains from one sample sequenced in a study of T cells after yellow fever vaccination. A single record per CDR3 protein comes from TCRdb applying MiXCR to the 5' RACE reads. Counted here are just under 600,000 distinct CDR3 sequences, about 13% occurring once; the ten biggest clones make up more than 12%. The sample consisted of PBMCs, taken on the day of the yellow fever booster vaccination. The receptors originated from a man aged 25 to 40 who received the YFV17D yellow fever vaccine.

V gene TRBV6-1 combines with J gene TRBJ2-3; 10 bases align to TRBD2. The CDR3 is 15 amino acids. From germline, CDR1 is MNHNS and CDR2 SASEGT. Trimming cost V 7 bases and J 1 base; bases outside gene matches: 5. The CDR3 DNA is TGTGCCAGCAATATAGGGACTAGCGGCACAGATACGCAGTATTTT. Protein sequence: CASNIGTSGTDTQYF.

This clonotype was counted ten times or more. This sequence joins TRBV20-1 and TRBJ2-7; 7 bases are a match to TRBD2. The CDR3 is 14 amino acids. J was trimmed by 7 bases and V by 3 bases; bases with no gene match: 12. Per the germline V gene, CDR1 is DFQATT and CDR2 is SNEGSKA (reference sequence). In DNA, the CDR3 is TGCAGTGCTAGCCCCGGAGGACTGGGACTAGAGCAGTACTTC. It is translated as CSASPGGLGLEQYF.

The chain combines TRBV27 with TRBJ1-1; TRBD1 might be the D (5 bases). V shed 3 bases and J shed 7 bases, with 12 bases lying between them. The CDR3 contains 13 residues. Germline CDR1 and CDR2: MNHEY and SMNVEV (reference sequence). As DNA, the CDR3 is TGTGCCAGCAGTTTGGCGCTGAGGGGTGAAGCTTTCTTT. It translates to CASSLALRGEAFF.

This clonotype has just a few counts. The CDR3 sequence: CASSFVYSNQPQHF. CDR3 DNA sequence: TGTGCCAGCAGTTTCGTCTATAGCAATCAGCCCCAGCATTTT. The J gene is TRBJ1-5, the V gene TRBV12-3 or TRBV12-4; D is ambiguous. The CDR3 is made up of 14 amino acids. The V end was cut by 3 bases, the J end by 0 bases, with 6 bases between.

The chain is built from TRBV20-1 and TRBJ2-1; no definite D call. Germline V lookup: CDR1 DFQATT, CDR2 SNEGSKA (reference sequence). V was pared by 6 bases and J by 5 bases, with 11 bases between. The CDR3 consists of 12 residues. The CDR3 DNA reads as TGCAGTGCAACAATAAGGGACAATGAGCAGTTCTTC. Translating it yields CSATIRDNEQFF.

This clonotype appeared a few times. The chain couples TRBV19 to TRBJ1-4; D is unclear. Trimming took off 6 bases at V and 6 bases at J, with 14 bases between the two ends. Germline-derived CDR1 and CDR2 are LNHDA and SQIVND (reference sequence). This CDR3 spans 14 amino acids. The DNA for the CDR3 is TGTGCCAGTAGGCGAGATCACCAGGATGAAAAACTGTTTTTT. This translates into CASRRDHQDEKLFF.

The CDR3 protein is CASSPGLAGGSYEQYF. As DNA, the CDR3 is TGTGCCAGCAGCCCTGGACTAGCGGGAGGAAGTTACGAGCAGTACTTC. V is TRBV7-9 and J is TRBJ2-7; 14 nucleotides align to TRBD2. Trimming removed 5 bases from V and 4 bases from J; junction bases left unmatched: 7. The germline V gene has CDR1 SEHNR and CDR2 FQNEAQ (reference sequence). The CDR3 loop spans 16 amino acids.

The chain uses TRBV10-3 and TRBJ2-7; TRBD1 matches 9 bases. This CDR3 spans 14 amino acids. Germline V gene lookup returns CDR1 ENHRY and CDR2 SYGVKD. V lost 7 bases and J lost 12; bases outside the gene matches: 16. CDR3 DNA: TGTGCCATCACTCCCGGGACAGGGCTGACTGTTAGGTACTTC. Residues: CAITPGTGLTVRYF.

This clonotype showed up just a few times. The CDR3 sequence: CASSLWPTDYYEQYF. CDR3 bases: TGTGCCAGCAGCTTATGGCCTACGGACTACTACGAGCAGTACTTC. The chain carries TRBV7-9 and TRBJ2-7; tentative D call: TRBD2 (6 bases). Germline CDR1 SEHNR, CDR2 FQNEAQ (reference sequence). This CDR3 spans 15 amino acids. Between the trimmed V and J ends, which lost 2 bases and 3 bases, there was a span of 14 bases.

V usage is TRBV7-9 and J usage is TRBJ2-5, with D hard to call. CDR1 SEHNR and CDR2 FQNEAQ come from the germline V gene (reference sequence). The V end was cut by 6 bases, the J end by 4 bases, with 21 bases between. The CDR3 extends over 16 amino acids. The CDR3 loop reads CASSPPIASSSETQYF. The CDR3 DNA follows: TGTGCCAGCAGTCCGCCGATCGCTAGTAGTTCAGAGACCCAGTACTTC.